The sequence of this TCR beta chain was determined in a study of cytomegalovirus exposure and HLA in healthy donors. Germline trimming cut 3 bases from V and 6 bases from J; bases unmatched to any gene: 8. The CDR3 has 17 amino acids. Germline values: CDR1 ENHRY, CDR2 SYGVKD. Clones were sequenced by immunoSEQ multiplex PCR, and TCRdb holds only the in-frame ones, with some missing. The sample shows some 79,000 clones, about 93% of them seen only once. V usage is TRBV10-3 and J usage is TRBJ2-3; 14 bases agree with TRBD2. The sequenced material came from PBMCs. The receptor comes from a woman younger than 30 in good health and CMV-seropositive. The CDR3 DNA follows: TGTGCCATCAGTGACGGACTAGCGGGGGGTCCTCAGGATACGCAGTATTTT. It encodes CAISDGLAGGPQDTQYF.